The subject of this entry is one T cell receptor (beta chain). Its specificity is not known. The CDR3 is made up of 15 amino acids. Germline V lookup: CDR1 SGHDN, CDR2 FVKESK. Trimming stripped 4 bases from V and 0 bases from J, with 10 bases between. Here immunoSEQ multiplex PCR was the method, and the copy in TCRdb shows in-frame clones only, minus some. The sample lists 54,000 or so clones, around 80% occurring once. These data are taken from a study of T cell responses to AZD1222 COVID-19 vaccine. General study findings and limits: CD4 TCRs linked to vaccination spanned spike, dominating at 160-218 and 743-854. In a largely white British group with more females than males, clonal diversity was possibly underestimated. Sampling captured repertoires only after the peak T cell response.

The specimen was peripheral blood, collected 28 days after the second AZD1222 dose. This TCR came from an adult who received the AZD1222 COVID-19 vaccine. The chain joins TRBV14 to TRBJ1-3; TRBD1 might be the D (5 bases). This CDR3 is CASSRDGNSGNTIYF. CDR3 DNA: TGTGCCAGCAGCCGGGACGGCAACTCTGGAAACACCATATATTTT.